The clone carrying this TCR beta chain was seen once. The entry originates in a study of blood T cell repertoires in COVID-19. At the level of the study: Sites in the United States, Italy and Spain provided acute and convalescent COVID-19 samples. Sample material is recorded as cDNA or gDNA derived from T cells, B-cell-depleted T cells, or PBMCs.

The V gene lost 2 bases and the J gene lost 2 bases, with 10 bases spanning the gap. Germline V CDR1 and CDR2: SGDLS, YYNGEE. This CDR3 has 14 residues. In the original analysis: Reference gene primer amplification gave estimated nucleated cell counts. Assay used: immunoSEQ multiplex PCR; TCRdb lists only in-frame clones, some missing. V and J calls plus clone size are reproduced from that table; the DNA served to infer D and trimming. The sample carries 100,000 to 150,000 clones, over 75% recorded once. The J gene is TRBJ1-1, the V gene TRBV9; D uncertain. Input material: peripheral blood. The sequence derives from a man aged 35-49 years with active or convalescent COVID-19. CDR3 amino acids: CASSVTGTNTEAFF. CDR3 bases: TGTGCCAGCAGCGTGACGGGTACCAACACTGAAGCTTTCTTT.